This T cell receptor beta chain was identified during a study of CD8+ T cells in alopecia areata. Study overall: The drug, oral tofacitinib, was given to treated patients at 5 to 10 mg twice daily.

Germline V gene data show CDR1 as SGHTA and CDR2 as FQGNSA. V lost 1 base to trimming and J lost 6 bases, with 15 bases between them. The CDR3 extends over 15 amino acids. Sequencing relied on a cDNA template that was reverse transcribed from extracted RNA. Data came from immunoSEQ multiplex PCR; TCRdb stores just in-frame clones and leaves some out. Counted here are more than 100,000 clones, 85% to 90% occurring once; the ten biggest clones make up 11%. Treatment of the sample: oral pan-JAK inhibitor, 5-10 mg twice daily. The specimen was CD8+ T cells sorted from blood, collected at approximately week 31, from a patient treated with tofacitinib. The origin of this receptor is a human donor with alopecia areata. The rearrangement joins TRBV7-2 to TRBJ1-1, with D unclear. CDR3: CASSLDIFPGAEAFF. CDR3 nucleotide sequence: TGTGCCAGCAGCTTAGATATCTTCCCCGGTGCTGAAGCTTTCTTT.